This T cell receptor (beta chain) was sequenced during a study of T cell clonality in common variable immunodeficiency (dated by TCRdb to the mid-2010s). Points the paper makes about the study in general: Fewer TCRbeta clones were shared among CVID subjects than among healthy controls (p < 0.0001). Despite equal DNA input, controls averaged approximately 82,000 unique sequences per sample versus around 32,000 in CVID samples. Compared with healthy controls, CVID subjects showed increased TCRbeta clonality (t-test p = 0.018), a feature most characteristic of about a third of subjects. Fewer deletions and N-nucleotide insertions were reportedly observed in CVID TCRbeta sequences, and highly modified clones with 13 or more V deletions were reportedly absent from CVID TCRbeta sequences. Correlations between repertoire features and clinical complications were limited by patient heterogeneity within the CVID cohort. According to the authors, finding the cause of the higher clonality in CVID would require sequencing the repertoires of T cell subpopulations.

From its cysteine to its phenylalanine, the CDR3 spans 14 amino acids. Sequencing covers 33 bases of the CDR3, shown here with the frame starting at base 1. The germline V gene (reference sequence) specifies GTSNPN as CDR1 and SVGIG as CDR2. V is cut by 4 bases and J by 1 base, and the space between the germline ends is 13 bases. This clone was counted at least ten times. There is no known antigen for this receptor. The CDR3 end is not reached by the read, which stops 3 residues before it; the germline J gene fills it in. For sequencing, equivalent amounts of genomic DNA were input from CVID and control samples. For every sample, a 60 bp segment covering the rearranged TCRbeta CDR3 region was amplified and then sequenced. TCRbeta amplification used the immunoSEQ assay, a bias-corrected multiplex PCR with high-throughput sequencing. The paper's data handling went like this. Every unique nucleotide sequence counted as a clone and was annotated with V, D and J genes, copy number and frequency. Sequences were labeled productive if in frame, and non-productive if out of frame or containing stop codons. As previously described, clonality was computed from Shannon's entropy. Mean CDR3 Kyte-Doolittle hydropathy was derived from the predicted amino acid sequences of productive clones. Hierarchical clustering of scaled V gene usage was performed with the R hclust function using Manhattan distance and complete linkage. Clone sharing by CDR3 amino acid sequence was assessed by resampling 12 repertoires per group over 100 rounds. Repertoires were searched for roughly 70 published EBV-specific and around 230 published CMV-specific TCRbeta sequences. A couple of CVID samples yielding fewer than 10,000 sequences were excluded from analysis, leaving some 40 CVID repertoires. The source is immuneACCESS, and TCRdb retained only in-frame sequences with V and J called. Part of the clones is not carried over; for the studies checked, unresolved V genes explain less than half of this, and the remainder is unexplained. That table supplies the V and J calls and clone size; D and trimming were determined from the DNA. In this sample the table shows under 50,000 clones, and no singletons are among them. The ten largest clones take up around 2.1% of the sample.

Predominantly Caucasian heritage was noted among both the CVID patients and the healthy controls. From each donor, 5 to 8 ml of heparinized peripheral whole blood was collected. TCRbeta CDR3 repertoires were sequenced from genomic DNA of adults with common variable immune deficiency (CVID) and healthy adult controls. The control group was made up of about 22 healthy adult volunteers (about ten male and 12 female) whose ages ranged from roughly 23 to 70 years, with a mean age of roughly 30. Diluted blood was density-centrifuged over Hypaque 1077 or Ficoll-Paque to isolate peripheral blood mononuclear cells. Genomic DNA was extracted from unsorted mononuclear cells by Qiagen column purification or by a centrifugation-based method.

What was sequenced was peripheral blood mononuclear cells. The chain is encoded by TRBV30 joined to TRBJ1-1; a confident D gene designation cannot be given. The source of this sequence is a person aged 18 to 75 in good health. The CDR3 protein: CAWTPLLGNTEAFF. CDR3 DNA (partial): TGTGCCTGGACCCCACTGCTCGGGAACACTGAA.